These 9 T cell receptor beta chains were all obtained from the same sample, sequenced in a study of blood T cell repertoires in COVID-19. The protocol was immunoSEQ multiplex PCR, while the TCRdb copy is restricted to in-frame clones and leaves out a portion. This sample carries 230,000 or so clones, around 80% of them seen once, and the ten largest clones take around 2.4%. Sequencing input: peripheral blood. These receptors were obtained from a man in his forties who had recovered from COVID-19.

V gene TRBV11-3 combines with J gene TRBJ2-1, with D perhaps TRBD2 (6 bases). Trimming took off 4 bases at V and 8 bases at J, with 24 bases between the two ends. CDR1 is SGHNT, CDR2 YENEEA, per germline. There are 17 residues in the CDR3. The CDR3 loop is CASSSAGPTSVRDEQFF. As DNA, the CDR3 is TGTGCCAGCAGCTCCGCGGGGCCGACATCAGTTCGGGATGAGCAGTTCTTC.

This rearrangement joins TRBV5-4 to TRBJ2-3; D unresolved. CDR1 and CDR2 (germline): SGHNT, YYREEE (reference sequence). The CDR3 contains 13 residues. Trimming left V 2 bases short and J 6 bases short, with 10 bases between. CDR3 in amino acids: CASSLVPADTQYF. CDR3 bases: TGTGCCAGCAGCTTAGTCCCCGCGGATACGCAGTATTTT.

This clone has more than one count but fewer than ten. The chain recombines TRBV5-4 with TRBJ2-5; D remains unclear. This CDR3 spans 14 amino acids. The germline V gene encodes CDR1 SGHNT and CDR2 YYREEE (reference sequence). V was cut by 4 bases and J by 5 bases, with 15 bases left in between. This CDR3 reads CASSLLPRLETQYF. In DNA form, the CDR3 reads TGTGCCAGCAGCCTCCTGCCGAGGTTGGAGACCCAGTACTTC.

The chain employs TRBV6-5 and TRBJ1-4, with D tentatively TRBD1 (6 bases). Germline V lookup: CDR1 MNHEY, CDR2 SVGAGI. V was cut by 6 bases and J by 8 bases, with 13 bases left in between. The CDR3 loop spans 13 amino acids. CDR3: CASSDRTAEKLFF. The DNA for the CDR3 is TGTGCCAGCAGCGATAGGACAGCCGAAAAACTGTTTTTT.

V and J are TRBV19 and TRBJ1-2; D call uncertain. The CDR3 contains 12 residues. V lost 5 bases to trimming and J lost 4 bases, with 8 bases between them. In germline, CDR1 is LNHDA, CDR2 SQIVND (reference sequence). The CDR3, as DNA: TGTGCCAGTAGTGAGGGAATCTATGGCTACACCTTC. Translated: CASSEGIYGYTF.

The chain employs TRBV5-1 and TRBJ1-5; 8 bases fit TRBD1. This CDR3 is 15 amino acids long. Germline V CDR1 and CDR2: SGHRS, YFSETQ. V trimming: 0 bases; J trimming: 5 bases; junction bases outside the gene matches: 4. CDR3 sequence: CASSLVPGGDQPQHF. Written as DNA, the CDR3 is TGCGCCAGCAGCTTGGTACCAGGGGGCGATCAGCCCCAGCATTTT.

This sequence joins TRBV2 and TRBJ1-2; D not resolved. The CDR3 is made up of 12 amino acids. Germline lookup yields CDR1 SNHLY and CDR2 FYNNEI. Trimming stripped 6 bases from V and 7 bases from J, with 12 bases between. CDR3 amino acids: CASRESRGGYTF. The DNA for the CDR3 is TGTGCCAGCAGGGAATCCCGGGGTGGCTACACCTTC.

CDR3 protein: CASSIDQQGETQYF. The CDR3, as DNA: TGTGCCAGTAGTATAGATCAACAGGGAGAGACCCAGTACTTC. This chain links TRBV19 with TRBJ2-5, with a possible D match to TRBD1 (6 bases). Looked up from germline, CDR1 is LNHDA and CDR2 is SQIVND (reference sequence). The V end was cut by 0 bases, the J end by 4 bases, with 9 bases between. The length of the CDR3 is 14 residues.

V gene TRBV29-1 combines with J gene TRBJ1-6; 7 bases fit TRBD1. The CDR3 contains 14 residues. V was clipped by 8 bases and J by 0 bases; unmatched bases: 4. The germline CDR1 and CDR2 sequences are SQVTM and ANQGSEA. The CDR3 DNA is TGCAGCCAGAAGGGGGCCTCCTATAATTCACCCCTCCACTTT. As protein: CSQKGASYNSPLHF.